Listed here are 9 T cell receptor beta chains from one sample, sequenced in a study of cytomegalovirus exposure and HLA in healthy donors. Some clones are missing from TCRdb's copy, which holds only in-frame ones; the method was immunoSEQ multiplex PCR. The table lists about 56,000 clones, roughly 93% of them singletons. The material sequenced was PBMCs. These receptors all stem from a woman between 18 and 29 years old in good health and CMV-seropositive.

This chain joins TRBV12-5 and TRBJ2-5; no reliable D call. V was trimmed by 7 bases and J by 5 bases, leaving 14 bases between them. From germline, CDR1 is LGHNT and CDR2 FRNRAP. This CDR3 has 13 residues. CDR3 sequence (DNA): TGTGCTAGTGCCACCAGAGCCGGGGAGACCCAGTACTTC. Translating it yields CASATRAGETQYF.

The V gene is TRBV11-2, the J gene TRBJ2-3, with a possible D match to TRBD2 (5 bases). Germline loops: CDR1 SGHAT, CDR2 FQNNGV. This CDR3 spans 12 amino acids. V was pared by 1 base and J by 6 bases, with 5 bases between. CDR3 in amino acids: CASSLGGDTQYF. Written as DNA, the CDR3 is TGTGCCAGCAGCTTAGGAGGGGATACGCAGTATTTT.

The CDR3 bases are TGTGCCACCAGCAGATCAACAGCGGGGGGATACGAGCAGTACTTC. It translates to CATSRSTAGGYEQYF. V is TRBV15 and J is TRBJ2-7; 9 bases align to TRBD2. This CDR3 is built from 15 residues. The V gene's germline CDR1 is LNHNV and CDR2 YYDKDF (reference sequence). J was trimmed by 4 bases and V by 2 bases; bases with no gene match: 6.

The V and J genes are TRBV7-9 and TRBJ1-1; D is possibly TRBD1 (6 bases). The germline CDR1 and CDR2 sequences are SEHNR and FQNEAQ (reference sequence). The CDR3 runs to 13 residues. V was cut by 3 bases and J by 7 bases, with 12 bases left in between. This chain's CDR3 is CASSFAGADEAFF. The CDR3, as DNA: TGTGCCAGCAGCTTTGCAGGGGCCGATGAAGCTTTCTTT.

The chain recombines TRBV9 with TRBJ1-6; D gene ambiguous. Germline CDR1 SGDLS, CDR2 YYNGEE. Between the trimmed V and J ends, which lost 7 bases and 0 bases, there was a span of 8 bases. The CDR3 is made up of 14 amino acids. In DNA form, the CDR3 reads TGTGCCAGCTCAGGAAGCTCCTATAATTCACCCCTCCACTTT. This gives the protein CASSGSSYNSPLHF.

The chain has TRBV19 and TRBJ2-7; tentative D call: TRBD1 (6 bases). CDR1 is LNHDA and CDR2 is SQIVND in the germline V gene (reference sequence). This CDR3 has 15 amino acids. Trimming pared 5 bases from V and 2 bases from J, leaving 16 bases between. CDR3 protein: CASSSGTTWAYEQYF. DNA of the CDR3: TGTGCCAGTAGTTCTGGGACAACTTGGGCCTACGAGCAGTACTTC.

The chain joins TRBV6-6 to TRBJ1-2; no reliable D call. CDR1 MNHNY and CDR2 SVGAGI come from the germline V gene (reference sequence). This CDR3 contains 13 residues. V was cut by 3 bases and J by 2 bases, with 7 bases left in between. For the CDR3, the DNA is TGTGCCAGCAGTTATACCCAGAACTATGGCTACACCTTC. Translation gives CASSYTQNYGYTF.

The chain uses TRBV4-1 and TRBJ2-1; a possible D gene is TRBD2 (5 bases). V was cut by 0 bases and J by 6 bases, with 9 bases left in between. Germline lookup yields CDR1 MGHRA and CDR2 YSYEKL. The CDR3 spans 14 residues. The chain's CDR3 is CASSQDREVNEQFF. For the CDR3, the DNA is TGCGCCAGCAGCCAAGATCGGGAAGTCAATGAGCAGTTCTTC.

This chain uses TRBV19 with TRBJ1-1; 7 nucleotides agree with TRBD1. J gave up 3 bases and V 5 bases, and 9 bases lay outside the gene matches. The germline CDR1 and CDR2 sequences are LNHDA and SQIVND (reference sequence). The CDR3 consists of 15 residues. CDR3 nucleotides: TGTGCCAGTAGTTTTTCCAGGGGGATAGACACTGAAGCTTTCTTT. Translating it yields CASSFSRGIDTEAFF. The full variable domain, with the rest looked up from reference TRBV19 and TRBJ1-1, is DGGITQSPKYLFRKEGQNVTLSCEQNLNHDAMYWYRQDPGQGLRLIYYSQIVNDFQKGDIAEGYSVSREKKESFPLTVTSAQKNPTAFYLCASSFSRGIDTEAFFGQGTRLTVV.